The T cell receptor beta chain under discussion was sequenced for a study of technical replicates of blood from several donors. Trimming removed 4 bases from V and 2 bases from J; junction bases left unmatched: 1. The V gene's germline CDR1 is SNHLY and CDR2 FYNNEI. This CDR3 region has 13 residues. The repertoire was sequenced with immunoSEQ multiplex PCR; TCRdb's copy has only in-frame clones and lacks some. In the table there are tens of thousands of clones, nearly 95% of which are singletons. The sequencing sample was made of T cells isolated from PBMCs. The TCR originated in a human donor in good health. This chain uses TRBV2 with TRBJ2-7, with 8 bases that match TRBD2. Written as DNA, the CDR3 is TGTGCCAGCAGTGTGACTAGCGCCTACGAGCAGTACTTC. Encoded protein: CASSVTSAYEQYF. Full variable domain (rest looked up from reference TRBV2 and TRBJ2-7): EPEVTQTPSHQVTQMGQEVILRCVPISNHLYFYWYRQILGQKVEFLVSFYNNEISEKSEIFDDQFSVERPDGSNFTLKIRSTKLEDSAMYFCASSVTSAYEQYFGPGTRLTVT.